Listed below are T cell receptor beta chains from one sample, sequenced in a study of shared clonotypes between healthy human individuals. This table comes from immunoSEQ multiplex PCR, and its TCRdb copy is limited to in-frame clones, with some not included. This table has more than 550,000 clones, just under 75% appearing once. The sample taken for sequencing was memory CD4+ T cells sorted from blood. Every receptor here comes from a woman in her twenties or thirties in good health. Each CDR3 is given with its conserved first and last residue. D genes are given only for firm matches.

J,V,D,CDR3
TRBJ1-2,TRBV6-1,NA,CASTMPGVNYGYTF
TRBJ1-1,TRBV28,NA,CASSLFRARIGLNTEAFF
TRBJ2-7,TRBV28,TRBD2,CASISGTLLAGSSYEQYF
TRBJ1-5,TRBV2,NA,CASSAQPNQPQHF
TRBJ1-1,TRBV20-1,NA,CSARVSKAFF
TRBJ1-2,TRBV5-6,TRBD1,CASVKGQAKFHDYTF
TRBJ2-4,TRBV4-1,TRBD2,CASSPTHLHVSGRSSKNIQYF
TRBJ2-1,TRBV9,TRBD2,CASSPRGETGLGSGNEQFF
TRBJ1-5,TRBV28,NA,CASRSDRLSNQPQHF
TRBJ1-2,TRBV6-6,NA,CASTQWSYGYTF
TRBJ2-7,TRBV18,NA,CASSPPFSDGLEQYF
TRBJ2-1,TRBV14,TRBD1,CASSRDRGIDEQFF
TRBJ2-5,TRBV5-1,TRBD1,CASSLETGTGGAETQYF
TRBJ2-2,TRBV5-1,NA,CASSFTGATGELFF
TRBJ2-1,TRBV29-1,TRBD2,CSVVREGMGNEQFF
TRBJ2-3,TRBV27,TRBD2,CASSILAGPDTQYF
TRBJ2-1,TRBV14,TRBD2,CASSRTSGTEQFF
TRBJ2-6,TRBV19,TRBD1,CASRRDSSTSGANVLTF
TRBJ2-3,TRBV7-8,TRBD2,CASSAPGLPLAGDTQYF
TRBJ1-2,TRBV6-5,NA,CASRDRGGYTF
TRBJ2-7,TRBV21-1,NA,CASSTGLHEQYF
TRBJ2-2,TRBV28,NA,CASSLLGRGPGELFF
TRBJ1-1,TRBV6-6,NA,CASSRGPDTEAFF
TRBJ1-5,TRBV10-2,NA,CASSVGRFSNQPQHF
TRBJ2-1,TRBV6-6,NA,CASSRLRDHNEQFF
TRBJ2-2,TRBV7-7,NA,CASSLVPGHNTGELFF
TRBJ1-4,TRBV28,TRBD1,CASGTGGRSEKLFF
TRBJ2-5,TRBV2,NA,CASKMTAGQETQYF
TRBJ2-7,TRBV28,NA,CASTSPGGTYEQYF
TRBJ2-1,TRBV29-1,TRBD2,CSVEGLASNEQFF
TRBJ2-3,TRBV7-9,NA,CASSLGQGGVDTQYF
TRBJ2-1,TRBV19,NA,CASSATGTTEQFF
TRBJ1-5,TRBV5-6,NA,CASSRAGRSNQPQHF
TRBJ1-2,TRBV19,TRBD1,CASTFETGPNYGYTF
TRBJ1-2,TRBV28,TRBD1,CASSSGTGEGYGYTF
TRBJ2-7,TRBV4-2,NA,CASSLERASDSRYEQYF
TRBJ2-2,TRBV5-6,NA,CASWPGFSNTGELFF
TRBJ2-7,TRBV14,NA,CASSQQGGSSYEQYF
TRBJ2-5,TRBV9,NA,CASSVVRGGTQYF
TRBJ2-7,TRBV27,TRBD1,CASSKPQGNGIREQYF
TRBJ2-1,TRBV20-1,NA,CSARDEQFF
TRBJ2-2,TRBV5-8,TRBD2,CASSLDGRYTGELFF
TRBJ2-1,TRBV7-2,TRBD2,CASSLDSGMETNEQFF
TRBJ1-5,TRBV19,TRBD1,CASSVLLDRGNQPQHF
TRBJ1-6,TRBV4-1,NA,CASSQDYPPLHF
TRBJ1-2,TRBV7-8,NA,CASSLPSAGNYGYTF
TRBJ1-5,TRBV11-2,NA,CASSLENDQPQHF
TRBJ2-2,TRBV11-2,TRBD2,CASSLVPQLAGGGELFF
TRBJ2-7,TRBV6-6,NA,CASSVQGIGGGEQYF
TRBJ2-1,TRBV2,TRBD2,CASKVREGYNEQFF
TRBJ2-7,TRBV11-2,NA,CASSLGTLIYEQYF
TRBJ1-1,TRBV7-6,TRBD1,CASSFSQGSTEAFF
TRBJ1-2,TRBV6-5,TRBD1,CASRGPGQGGYGYTF
TRBJ2-7,TRBV5-5,TRBD2,CASSLAGTSGLYEQYF